A single sample is the source of the 30 T cell receptor beta chains below, sequenced in a study of cytomegalovirus exposure and HLA in healthy donors. With 60 Vbeta and 13 Jbeta primers, the PCR was carried out. The data were produced by immunoSEQ multiplex PCR, yet TCRdb's version contains in-frame clones alone and is incomplete. The sample carries hundreds of thousands of clones, about 75% recorded once. The sample was PBMCs. These receptors originate from a female donor in good health and CMV-seronegative.

This clone has just a few counts. This rearrangement joins TRBV6-1 to TRBJ2-7, with a weak D call TRBD1 (5 bases). Germline CDR1 is MNHNS and CDR2 is SASEGT. Trimming pared 4 bases from V and 2 bases from J, leaving 9 bases between. This CDR3 contains 13 residues. In DNA form, the CDR3 reads TGTGCCAGCAGTGCTCGGACACCCTACGAGCAGTACTTC. Encoded protein: CASSARTPYEQYF.

The chain is built from TRBV28 and TRBJ1-1, with D perhaps TRBD1 (5 bases). V lost 3 bases and J 8 bases, leaving 13 bases between the germline ends. Germline V gives CDR1 MDHEN, CDR2 SYDVKM. The CDR3 sequence is 13 residues long. The CDR3, as DNA: TGTGCCAGCAGTTTCGGAGGGGAGTTGGAAGCTTTCTTT. Its protein product is CASSFGGELEAFF.

The chain recombines TRBV18 with TRBJ2-4; 7 bases align to TRBD1. CDR1 KGHSH and CDR2 LQKENI come from the germline V gene. The ends lost 4 bases at V and 4 bases at J; junction bases unmatched: 7. This CDR3 has 15 residues. The DNA for the CDR3 is TGTGCCAGCTCACTTTCCGGGACAGCAAAAAACATTCAGTACTTC. Protein sequence: CASSLSGTAKNIQYF.

This clone was seen only once. CDR3 DNA sequence: TGTGCCAGCAGCCCGGGGAGGGGTTTTACTGGAAACACCATATATTTT. It yields the protein CASSPGRGFTGNTIYF. The chain is built from TRBV9 and TRBJ1-3, with D possibly being TRBD1 (5 bases). Trimming removed 4 bases from V and 2 bases from J, with 16 bases in between. The CDR3 has 16 amino acids. In germline, CDR1 is SGDLS, CDR2 YYNGEE.

The J gene is TRBJ1-1, the V gene TRBV28; D remains ambiguous. Germline CDR1 is MDHEN and CDR2 is SYDVKM. The ends were cut back, 6 bases at V and 5 bases at J, with 25 bases in the middle. The CDR3 spans 17 residues. The CDR3 sequence: CASSQVTWAYRGTEAFF. The CDR3 coding sequence is TGTGCCAGCAGCCAAGTCACATGGGCCTATCGGGGAACTGAAGCTTTCTTT.

The chain carries TRBV10-3 and TRBJ2-7, with TRBD2 as a possible D gene (6 bases). Germline CDR1 is ENHRY and CDR2 is SYGVKD. Trimming removed 2 bases at V and 2 bases at J, with 13 bases between. This CDR3 is built from 15 residues. Here the CDR3 reads CAISEPSAGTYEQYF. Written as DNA, the CDR3 is TGTGCCATCAGTGAGCCTTCAGCGGGTACCTACGAGCAGTACTTC.

This clone is a singleton in its sample. This chain links TRBV5-4 with TRBJ1-1; 7 nucleotides line up with TRBD1. This CDR3 region has 15 residues. Germline CDR1 reads SGHNT; CDR2 reads YYREEE (reference sequence). The V segment lost 1 base and the J segment 2 bases; nucleotides outside the gene matches: 5. As DNA, the CDR3 is TGTGCCAGCAGCTTGATGGGACAGAGAAACACTGAAGCTTTCTTT. This codes for CASSLMGQRNTEAFF.

The chain couples TRBV14 to TRBJ2-5; 7 positions agree with TRBD2. CDR1 is SGHDN, CDR2 FVKESK, per germline. CDR3 length equals 14 residues. With 3 bases clipped from V and 5 bases from J, the junction kept 6 bases outside the gene matches. The CDR3 region has the DNA TGTGCCAGCAGCCAGACCCAGGGAGGGGAGACCCAGTACTTC. Encoded protein: CASSQTQGGETQYF.

This sequence joins TRBV7-9 and TRBJ1-3, with TRBD1 as a possible D gene (5 bases). The CDR3 covers 17 residues. Trimming pared 5 bases from V and 0 bases from J, leaving 17 bases between. Germline lookup yields CDR1 SEHNR and CDR2 FQNEAQ (reference sequence). The DNA for the CDR3 is TGTGCCAGCAGCGCCCAACAGGCCGTGAGCTCTGGAAACACCATATATTTT. It specifies CASSAQQAVSSGNTIYF.

The V call is TRBV6-1, the J call TRBJ1-2; D might be TRBD1 (6 bases). Germline lookup yields CDR1 MNHNS and CDR2 SASEGT. V was shortened by 2 bases and J by 2 bases, with 9 bases between the two germline ends. This CDR3 contains 14 residues. The CDR3 protein is CASSEFGQNYGYTF. CDR3 in DNA: TGTGCCAGCAGTGAATTTGGACAGAACTATGGCTACACCTTC.

The J gene is TRBJ2-1, the V gene TRBV28; no clear D. This CDR3 spans 15 amino acids. Germline V lookup: CDR1 MDHEN, CDR2 SYDVKM. The V gene lost 6 bases and the J gene lost 4 bases, with 16 bases spanning the gap. CDR3 sequence: CASRRFSTRYNEQFF. CDR3 in DNA: TGTGCCAGCAGACGATTCAGTACCCGATACAATGAGCAGTTCTTC.

The V and J genes are TRBV13 and TRBJ1-4; the D is unclear. The V end lost 0 bases, the J end lost 8 bases, and 4 bases lay between the germline ends. Germline V gives CDR1 PRHDT, CDR2 FYEKMQ (reference sequence). CDR3 size: 12 residues. CDR3 in amino acids: CASSLGSEKLFF. The CDR3 DNA is TGTGCCAGCAGCTTAGGCTCCGAAAAACTGTTTTTT.

The V call is TRBV30, the J call TRBJ2-5, with D possibly matching TRBD2 (6 bases). V lost 0 bases and J lost 4, with 15 bases in between. The CDR3 is 15 residues long. Germline CDR1 reads GTSNPN; CDR2 reads SVGIG (reference sequence). The CDR3 is CAWSVGGGPGETQYF. CDR3 DNA: TGTGCCTGGAGTGTGGGAGGCGGGCCCGGAGAGACCCAGTACTTC. The variable domain in full, completed from reference TRBV30 and TRBJ2-5, reads SQTIHQWPATLVQPVGSPLSLECTVEGTSNPNLYWYRQAAGRGLQLLFYSVGIGQISSEVPQNLSASRPQDRQFILSSKKLLLSDSGFYLCAWSVGGGPGETQYFGPGTRLLVL.

The chain is built from TRBV10-1 and TRBJ2-1; 10 bases agree with TRBD1. This CDR3 is built from 19 residues. Losses at the gene ends were 0 bases for V and 3 bases for J; bases not matched to a gene: 11. Germline V gene sequence: CDR1 WNHNN, CDR2 SYGVQD (reference sequence). In nucleotides, the CDR3 is TGCGCCAGCAGTGAGTCAGGGGAGACGGGGACAGGGGACTACAATGAGCAGTTCTTC. The encoded protein is CASSESGETGTGDYNEQFF.

The V and J genes are TRBV10-3 and TRBJ2-3, with D perhaps TRBD2 (5 bases). Deletions cut 7 bases from V and 0 bases from J, with 23 bases between. Per the germline V gene, CDR1 is ENHRY and CDR2 is SYGVKD. The CDR3 is 18 amino acids. This CDR3 reads CAIKGSLFGVPSTDTQYF. The DNA of the CDR3 is TGTGCCATCAAAGGCAGTTTATTCGGGGTTCCTAGCACAGATACGCAGTATTTT.

The chain carries TRBV7-9 and TRBJ1-3, with 7 bases matching TRBD1. Unmatched junction bases numbered 8, after V lost 2 bases and J lost 4 bases. This CDR3 has 16 amino acids. CDR1 is SEHNR, CDR2 FQNEAQ, per germline (reference sequence). The CDR3 DNA reads TGTGCCAGCAGCTTAAGGGGGCTGGTCGAAGGAAACACCATATATTTT. Residues: CASSLRGLVEGNTIYF.

The chain recombines TRBV18 with TRBJ1-1, with a tentative D call TRBD1 (6 bases). CDR1 and CDR2 (germline): KGHSH, LQKENI. The CDR3 runs 16 residues. With 4 bases removed from V and 5 bases from J, the gap between germline ends came to 20 bases. CDR3 nucleotides: TGTGCCAGCTCACTCGGGAACACAGGGTCGGGGACTGAAGCTTTCTTT. It is translated as CASSLGNTGSGTEAFF. Complete variable domain (other parts from reference TRBV18 and TRBJ1-1): NAGVMQNPRHLVRRRGQEARLRCSPMKGHSHVYWYRQLPEEGLKFMVYLQKENIIDESGMPKERFSAEFPKEGPSILRIQQVVRGDSAAYFCASSLGNTGSGTEAFFGQGTRLTVV.

This clone was picked up a small number of times. V is TRBV5-5 and J is TRBJ2-7; a weak D match, TRBD2 (6 bases). The germline V gene has CDR1 SGHKS and CDR2 YYEKEE (reference sequence). The CDR3 runs 14 residues. V was clipped by 2 bases and J by 1 base, with 10 bases between them. The CDR3 bases are TGTGCCAGCAGCTTCGTCGGGGGATCCTACGAGCAGTACTTC. It specifies CASSFVGGSYEQYF.

This clone was observed a single time. The gene calls are TRBV2 and TRBJ2-7; TRBD2 matches 9 bases. The CDR3 extends over 14 amino acids. Trimming removed 7 bases from V and 3 bases from J; junction bases left unmatched: 7. Germline V CDR1 and CDR2: SNHLY, FYNNEI. The CDR3 reads CASMVAGVGYEQYF. CDR3 nucleotide sequence: TGTGCCAGCATGGTAGCGGGAGTAGGCTACGAGCAGTACTTC.

J is TRBJ2-7 and V is TRBV19, with 7 bases lining up with TRBD1. The junction had 14 bases not matched to a gene; V was cut back by 10 bases and J by 2 bases. CDR1 and CDR2 from the germline V gene are LNHDA and SQIVND (reference sequence). CDR3 length: 15 residues. CDR3 amino acids: CATRPIGTEAYEQYF. The CDR3 DNA follows: TGTGCCACAAGGCCCATCGGGACAGAGGCCTACGAGCAGTACTTC. Drawing the rest from reference TRBV19 and TRBJ2-7, the complete variable domain is DGGITQSPKYLFRKEGQNVTLSCEQNLNHDAMYWYRQDPGQGLRLIYYSQIVNDFQKGDIAEGYSVSREKKESFPLTVTSAQKNPTAFYLCATRPIGTEAYEQYFGPGTRLTVT.

This clone was observed a handful of times. The chain links TRBV11-2 to TRBJ2-7; weak D call: TRBD1 (6 bases). Germline assignment: CDR1 SGHAT and CDR2 FQNNGV. Trimming cost V 1 base and J 3 bases, with 16 bases left between them. The CDR3 spans 16 residues. The CDR3 sequence is CASSLGHGNRVYEQYF. As DNA, the CDR3 is TGTGCCAGCAGCTTAGGGCACGGAAACAGGGTCTACGAGCAGTACTTC. Combining the CDR3 with reference TRBV11-2 and TRBJ2-7 gives the whole variable domain EAGVAQSPRYKIIEKRQSVAFWCNPISGHATLYWYQQILGQGPKLLIQFQNNGVVDDSQLPKDRFSAERLKGVDSTLKIQPAKLEDSAVYLCASSLGHGNRVYEQYFGPGTRLTVT.

The chain couples TRBV28 to TRBJ1-2; D is uncertain. CDR1 is MDHEN and CDR2 is SYDVKM in the germline V gene. The CDR3 runs to 11 residues. Trimming took off 3 bases at V and 10 bases at J, with 9 bases between the two ends. DNA of the CDR3: TGTGCCAGCAGTTTTGGCCAGTCCTACACCTTC. Its translation: CASSFGQSYTF.

V usage is TRBV28 and J usage is TRBJ2-2; possibly TRBD2 for D (6 bases). The CDR3 totals 16 residues. Deletions cut 2 bases from V and 0 bases from J, with 10 bases between. Germline assignment: CDR1 MDHEN and CDR2 SYDVKM. The CDR3: CASSLPGGTNTGELFF. The CDR3 DNA follows: TGTGCCAGCAGTTTACCGGGCGGGACGAACACCGGGGAGCTGTTTTTT.

This chain connects TRBV2 to TRBJ2-2, with TRBD2 matching 8 bases. Germline V gene sequence: CDR1 SNHLY, CDR2 FYNNEI. V lost 6 bases to trimming and J lost 6 bases; unmatched junction nucleotides: 9. The CDR3 has 15 residues. The CDR3 is CASSGGTRGAGELFF. The DNA of the CDR3 is TGTGCCAGCAGCGGCGGGACTAGGGGGGCCGGGGAGCTGTTTTTT.

V is TRBV10-2 and J is TRBJ2-3; D unclear. V lost 4 bases, J lost 0 bases, and 11 bases lay in between. The germline V gene encodes CDR1 WSHSY and CDR2 SAAADI. The CDR3 sequence is 15 residues long. CDR3: CASSGAVLSTDTQYF. In DNA form, the CDR3 reads TGCGCCAGCAGTGGGGCAGTGCTTAGCACAGATACGCAGTATTTT.

This clone was seen just once. The V call is TRBV27, the J call TRBJ1-1; 7 bases match TRBD1. Per germline, CDR1 MNHEY and CDR2 SMNVEV (reference sequence). The CDR3 has 15 amino acids. The J segment lost 0 bases and the V segment lost 5 bases, leaving 6 bases of the junction unmatched. This CDR3 reads CASSLGTDLNTEAFF. CDR3 nucleotides: TGTGCCAGCAGTCTGGGGACAGACTTGAACACTGAAGCTTTCTTT.

The chain joins TRBV6-5 to TRBJ1-4; tentatively, D is TRBD1 (5 bases). CDR1 and CDR2 from the germline V gene are MNHEY and SVGAGI. The V end was cut by 2 bases, the J end by 13 bases, with 17 bases between. The CDR3 covers 14 residues. CDR3 sequence: CASSYGRQGGSLFF. The CDR3 DNA sequence: TGTGCCAGCAGTTACGGCCGGCAGGGAGGCTCACTGTTTTTT.

This chain connects TRBV6-5 to TRBJ1-1; 8 nucleotides agree with TRBD1. J gave up 8 bases and V 5 bases, and 4 bases lay outside the gene matches. The CDR3 runs to 12 residues. Germline V CDR1 and CDR2: MNHEY, SVGAGI. The DNA of the CDR3 is TGTGCCAGCAGTGCGGACAGGGTGGAAGCTTTCTTT. It translates to CASSADRVEAFF.

The chain has TRBV4-2 and TRBJ2-2, with 11 positions matching TRBD2. The CDR3 runs to 19 residues. V trimming: 4 bases; J trimming: 4 bases; junction bases outside the gene matches: 14. The germline CDR1 and CDR2 sequences are LGHNA and YNFKEQ. CDR3 sequence (DNA): TGTGCCAGCAGCCGGAACCTGATACTAGCGGGAGAAGGCACCGGGGAGCTGTTTTTT. Residues: CASSRNLILAGEGTGELFF.

The chain has TRBV6-5 and TRBJ1-1; TRBD1 aligns across 9 bases. From germline, CDR1 is MNHEY and CDR2 SVGAGI. This CDR3 region has 15 residues. V lost 2 bases and J lost 1; bases outside the gene matches: 2. The chain's CDR3 is CASSYRGQGNTEAFF. CDR3 bases: TGTGCCAGCAGTTACCGGGGACAGGGGAACACTGAAGCTTTCTTT.